This passage covers 23 T cell receptor beta chains from one sample sequenced in a study of cytotoxic CD8 clonotypes in ibrutinib-treated CLL. Sequenced by immunoSEQ multiplex PCR; TCRdb stores in-frame clones only, minus some. This sample has a few hundred thousand clones, with around three quarters found just once. This sample comprised PBMCs, obtained after 24 months of ibrutinib treatment. These receptors came from a human donor with chronic lymphocytic leukemia.

The chain couples TRBV25-1 to TRBJ2-1; D gene unclear. V lost 6 bases to trimming and J lost 0 bases, with 12 bases between them. Germline V CDR1 and CDR2: MGHDK, SYGVNS. The CDR3 loop spans 15 amino acids. The CDR3 reads CASRSDARSYNEQFF. For the CDR3, the DNA is TGTGCCAGCAGGTCGGACGCCCGCTCCTACAATGAGCAGTTCTTC.

The V and J genes are TRBV30 and TRBJ1-1; D not resolved. CDR1 and CDR2 from the germline V gene are GTSNPN and SVGIG (reference sequence). The V and J ends lost 1 base and 1 base respectively, with 4 bases between them. The CDR3 is made up of 12 amino acids. The CDR3 spells CAWSERNTEAFF. CDR3 nucleotides: TGTGCCTGGAGTGAGAGGAACACTGAAGCTTTCTTT.

This chain links TRBV27 with TRBJ2-1; D possibly corresponds to TRBD1 (5 bases). Trimming took off 0 bases at V and 7 bases at J, with 10 bases between the two ends. Germline V gene lookup returns CDR1 MNHEY and CDR2 SMNVEV (reference sequence). CDR3 length equals 14 residues. The CDR3 coding sequence is TGTGCCAGCAGTTTATCGGCAGGGTTGAATGAGCAGTTCTTC. The encoded protein is CASSLSAGLNEQFF.

This clone has more than one count but fewer than ten. V usage is TRBV5-1 and J usage is TRBJ1-1; D is undetermined. Germline V lookup: CDR1 SGHRS, CDR2 YFSETQ. V gave up 3 bases and J gave up 2 bases, with 14 bases separating them. The CDR3 has 15 amino acids. The CDR3 region has the DNA TGCGCCAGCAGCTCAGCTCCGACACCCAACACTGAAGCTTTCTTT. Protein product: CASSSAPTPNTEAFF.

The chain joins TRBV2 to TRBJ2-7; no definite D call. Germline CDR1 is SNHLY and CDR2 is FYNNEI. The V gene lost 8 bases and the J gene lost 5 bases, with 16 bases spanning the gap. The CDR3 totals 13 residues. For the CDR3, the DNA is TGTGCCAGCTGCGAGCCAAATGGGGACGAGCAGTACTTC. Its protein product is CASCEPNGDEQYF.

The table lists this clone with a few counts. The V call is TRBV30, the J call TRBJ2-2; a possible D gene is TRBD1 (6 bases). This CDR3 comprises 16 residues. With 0 bases removed from V and 8 bases from J, the gap between germline ends came to 19 bases. Looked up from germline, CDR1 is GTSNPN and CDR2 is SVGIG (reference sequence). The CDR3 region is CAWSVSRTADLGELFF. The CDR3 DNA follows: TGTGCCTGGAGTGTATCTCGGACAGCGGACTTAGGGGAGCTGTTTTTT.

This chain uses TRBV29-1 with TRBJ2-7; the match to TRBD1 covers 9 bases. CDR1 is SQVTM and CDR2 is ANQGSEA in the germline V gene. CDR3 length equals 13 residues. V trimming: 7 bases; J trimming: 5 bases; junction bases outside the gene matches: 9. CDR3 in amino acids: CSAEGTGRNEQYF. In nucleotides, the CDR3 is TGCAGCGCCGAAGGGACAGGGCGCAACGAGCAGTACTTC.

This chain connects TRBV7-8 to TRBJ2-7, with 14 bases aligning to TRBD2. J was trimmed by 7 bases and V by 5 bases; bases with no gene match: 7. The CDR3 extends over 15 amino acids. CDR1 SGHVS and CDR2 FQNEAQ come from the germline V gene. CDR3 in amino acids: CASSPTTSGRGEQYF. CDR3 coding DNA: TGTGCCAGCAGCCCGACGACTAGCGGGAGGGGAGAGCAGTACTTC.

A single count supports this clone. The V gene is TRBV7-3, the J gene TRBJ2-3; D is possibly TRBD1 (6 bases). The V gene's germline CDR1 is SGHTA and CDR2 FQGTGA. The CDR3 consists of 15 residues. V lost 1 base and J lost 3, with 11 bases in between. CDR3: CASSLRGRATDTQYF. The CDR3 bases are TGTGCCAGCAGCTTAAGGGGGCGGGCAACAGATACGCAGTATTTT.

The chain links TRBV29-1 to TRBJ1-4; D is unresolved. From germline, CDR1 is SQVTM and CDR2 ANQGSEA. CDR3 size: 13 residues. V was trimmed by 7 bases and J by 0 bases, leaving 9 bases between them. CDR3 region: CSAAIATNEKLFF. The CDR3 region has the DNA TGCAGCGCTGCGATTGCAACTAATGAAAAACTGTTTTTT.

V usage is TRBV19 and J usage is TRBJ1-2; D gene unclear. The CDR3 extends over 15 amino acids. Germline CDR1 is LNHDA and CDR2 is SQIVND (reference sequence). The germline V and J ends were trimmed by 5 bases and 4 bases, with 17 bases remaining between them. The DNA for the CDR3 is TGTGCCAGTAGTCCCCGGTTGGGGTCGGGCTATGGCTACACCTTC. It codes for CASSPRLGSGYGYTF.

This chain uses TRBV7-8 with TRBJ2-2; D uncertain. V lost 2 bases, J lost 1 base, and 11 bases lay in between. Germline V gene data show CDR1 as SGHVS and CDR2 as FQNEAQ. This CDR3 comprises 16 residues. Here the CDR3 DNA reads TGTGCCAGCAGCTTACGGCAGTTCAGGAACACCGGGGAGCTGTTTTTT. It translates to CASSLRQFRNTGELFF.

This clone was counted only a few times. The gene calls are TRBV7-3 and TRBJ1-2; TRBD1 is a possible D gene (6 bases). V lost 5 bases to trimming and J lost 6 bases, with 19 bases between them. This CDR3 region has 15 residues. CDR1 SGHTA and CDR2 FQGTGA come from the germline V gene. CDR3 bases: TGTGCCAGCAGCCCCTCAGCCAGGGGATTCGATGGCTACACCTTC. Translation gives CASSPSARGFDGYTF. Full variable domain (remainder filled in from reference TRBV7-3 and TRBJ1-2): GAGVSQTPSNKVTEKGKYVELRCDPISGHTALYWYRQSLGQGPEFLIYFQGTGAADDSGLPNDRFFAVRPEGSVSTLKIQRTERGDSAVYLCASSPSARGFDGYTFGSGTRLTVV.

This clone showed up just once. The chain joins TRBV28 to TRBJ2-7, with D unresolved. Germline V gene data show CDR1 as MDHEN and CDR2 as SYDVKM. The CDR3 loop spans 14 amino acids. Between the trimmed V and J ends, which lost 1 base and 3 bases, there was a span of 10 bases. For the CDR3, the DNA is TGTGCCAGCAGTTTATCCCCAATTGGCTACGAGCAGTACTTC. Translation: CASSLSPIGYEQYF.

The chain has TRBV7-9 and TRBJ2-6; D is perhaps TRBD2 (6 bases). In germline, CDR1 is SEHNR, CDR2 FQNEAQ (reference sequence). The CDR3 is 16 amino acids. Between the trimmed V and J ends, which lost 2 bases and 2 bases, there was a span of 10 bases. CDR3 loop: CASSLTTRPGANVLTF. The CDR3 DNA sequence: TGTGCCAGCAGCTTAACGACTAGGCCTGGGGCCAACGTCCTGACTTTC. The whole variable domain, remainder taken from reference TRBV7-9 and TRBJ2-6, is DTGVSQNPRHKITKRGQNVTFRCDPISEHNRLYWYRQTLGQGPEFLTYFQNEAQLEKSRLLSDRFSAERPKGSFSTLEIQRTEQGDSAMYLCASSLTTRPGANVLTFGAGSRLTVL.

This clone appeared a few times. The chain combines TRBV11-2 with TRBJ2-7, with TRBD2 as a possible D gene (5 bases). Per germline, CDR1 SGHAT and CDR2 FQNNGV. The CDR3 contains 13 residues. V was cut by 3 bases and J by 3 bases, with 9 bases left in between. Here the CDR3 reads CASSLWEFYEQYF. Here the CDR3 DNA reads TGTGCCAGCAGCTTGTGGGAGTTCTACGAGCAGTACTTC.

The rearrangement links TRBV28 to TRBJ2-7; 9 nucleotides align to TRBD2. Germline loops: CDR1 MDHEN, CDR2 SYDVKM. Trimming at V came to 2 bases and at J to 7 bases, leaving 6 bases not matched to a gene. CDR3 size: 14 residues. The CDR3, as DNA: TGTGCCAGCAGTTTAGGCGGGAGGGTTATGGAGCAGTACTTC. Encoded protein: CASSLGGRVMEQYF.

V is TRBV4-3 and J is TRBJ1-5; D remains unclear. CDR1 and CDR2 (germline): LGHNA, YSLEER. Trimming removed 4 bases at V and 0 bases at J, with 10 bases between. The CDR3 is 15 amino acids. CDR3 in DNA: TGCGCCAGCAGCCCTGGAGCTTATAGCAATCAGCCCCAGCATTTT. It yields the protein CASSPGAYSNQPQHF.

This clone appeared a single time. The chain has TRBV6-1 and TRBJ2-7; D remains ambiguous. The CDR3 runs to 14 residues. Trimming left V 6 bases short and J 1 base short, with 13 bases between. Germline-derived CDR1 and CDR2 are MNHNS and SASEGT. The CDR3: CASRLESPSYEQYF. The CDR3 coding sequence is TGTGCCAGCAGATTAGAATCGCCGTCCTACGAGCAGTACTTC.

The chain links TRBV5-1 to TRBJ2-2, with 7 bases fitting TRBD1. With V trimmed by 6 bases and J by 0 bases, 5 bases remained unmatched. In germline, CDR1 is SGHRS, CDR2 YFSETQ. The CDR3 has 15 residues. CDR3 in DNA: TGCGCCAGCAAAAGGGGGCACCCGAACACCGGGGAGCTGTTTTTT. This encodes CASKRGHPNTGELFF. The whole variable domain, remainder taken from reference TRBV5-1 and TRBJ2-2, is KAGVTQTPRYLIKTRGQQVTLSCSPISGHRSVSWYQQTPGQGLQFLFEYFSETQRNKGNFPGRFSGRQFSNSRSEMNVSTLELGDSALYLCASKRGHPNTGELFFGEGSRLTVL.

The V gene is TRBV28, the J gene TRBJ1-1; 11 positions match TRBD1. Losses at the gene ends were 10 bases for V and 3 bases for J; bases not matched to a gene: 7. In germline, CDR1 is MDHEN, CDR2 SYDVKM. The CDR3 loop spans 14 amino acids. The CDR3 is CATDRGLDYTEAFF. The CDR3 coding sequence is TGTGCCACGGACAGGGGGCTGGACTACACTGAAGCTTTCTTT.

This clone was seen a handful of times. The CDR3: CSGSRVNTEAFF. CDR3 DNA sequence: TGCAGCGGTTCCAGAGTTAACACTGAAGCTTTCTTT. This chain connects TRBV29-1 to TRBJ1-1; D gene uncertain. The CDR3 loop spans 12 amino acids. Trimming removed 7 bases from V and 2 bases from J, with 11 bases in between. Germline V gene lookup returns CDR1 SQVTM and CDR2 ANQGSEA.

The V and J genes are TRBV29-1 and TRBJ2-1; 14 bases match TRBD2. CDR1 is SQVTM and CDR2 is ANQGSEA in the germline V gene. V was clipped by 5 bases and J by 1 base; unmatched bases: 4. The length of the CDR3 is 16 residues. CDR3 amino acids: CSVKGLAGESYNEQFF. The CDR3 DNA follows: TGCAGCGTTAAGGGACTAGCGGGAGAATCCTACAATGAGCAGTTCTTC.